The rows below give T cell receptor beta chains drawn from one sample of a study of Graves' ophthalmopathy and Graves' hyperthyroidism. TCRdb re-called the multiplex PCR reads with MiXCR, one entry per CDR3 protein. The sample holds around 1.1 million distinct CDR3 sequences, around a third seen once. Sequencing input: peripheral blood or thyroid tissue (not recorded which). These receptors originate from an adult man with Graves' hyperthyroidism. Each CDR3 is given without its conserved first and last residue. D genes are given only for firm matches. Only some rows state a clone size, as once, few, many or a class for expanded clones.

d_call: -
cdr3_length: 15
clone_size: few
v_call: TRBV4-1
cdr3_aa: ASSQEGVRATNEKLF

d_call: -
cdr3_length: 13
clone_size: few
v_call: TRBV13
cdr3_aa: ASSLMGGTVNEQY

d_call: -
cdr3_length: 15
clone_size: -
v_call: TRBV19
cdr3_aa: ASSRKGLLGESYEQY

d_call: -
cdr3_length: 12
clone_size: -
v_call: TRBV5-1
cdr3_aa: ASSEWTSSGELF

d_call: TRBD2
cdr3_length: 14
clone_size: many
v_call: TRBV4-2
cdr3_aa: ASSQWGLERGDEQY

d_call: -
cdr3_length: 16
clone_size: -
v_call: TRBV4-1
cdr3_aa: ASSQDGGGWSSNQPQH

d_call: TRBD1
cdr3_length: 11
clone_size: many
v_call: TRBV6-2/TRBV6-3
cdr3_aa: AIMTGKGTEAF

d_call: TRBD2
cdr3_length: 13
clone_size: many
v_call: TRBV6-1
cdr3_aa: ASTGGLAGGETQY

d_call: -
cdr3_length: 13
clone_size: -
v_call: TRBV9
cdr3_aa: ASSAPGGAVETQY

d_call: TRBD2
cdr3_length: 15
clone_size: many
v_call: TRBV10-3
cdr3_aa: AIGRTSGGAGTGELF

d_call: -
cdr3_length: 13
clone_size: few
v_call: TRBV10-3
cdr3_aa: AISESTASTDTQY

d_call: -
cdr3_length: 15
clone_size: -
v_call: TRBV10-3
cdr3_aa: AISESRGGRAAGEQY

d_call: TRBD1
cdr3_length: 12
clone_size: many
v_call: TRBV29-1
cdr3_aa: SVLDRERQETQY

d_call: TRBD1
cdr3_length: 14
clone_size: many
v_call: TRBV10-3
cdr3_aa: AISAGDRDFNQPQH

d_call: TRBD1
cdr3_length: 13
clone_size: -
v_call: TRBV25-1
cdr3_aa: ASTQGAAGANVLT

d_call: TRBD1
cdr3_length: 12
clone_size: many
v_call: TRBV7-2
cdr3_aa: ASSPQGQAGGYT

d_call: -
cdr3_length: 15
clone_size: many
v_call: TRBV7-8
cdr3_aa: ASSPWVRDRSSYEQY

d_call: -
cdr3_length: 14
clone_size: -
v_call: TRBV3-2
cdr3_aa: ASSHLTLRTNEKLF

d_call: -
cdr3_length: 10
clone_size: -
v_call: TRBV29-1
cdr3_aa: SVEDRTENQY

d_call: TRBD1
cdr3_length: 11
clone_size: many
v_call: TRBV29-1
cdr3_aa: SVGQGARQPQH

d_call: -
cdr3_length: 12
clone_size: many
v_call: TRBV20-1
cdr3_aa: SARDPDGPYEQY

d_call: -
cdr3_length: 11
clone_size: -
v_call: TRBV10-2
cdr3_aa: ASSGSSTDTQY

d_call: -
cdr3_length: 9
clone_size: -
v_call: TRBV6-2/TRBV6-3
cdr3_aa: ASRPDNVLT

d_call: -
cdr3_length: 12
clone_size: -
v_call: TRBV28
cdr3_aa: ASSFNRVQETQY

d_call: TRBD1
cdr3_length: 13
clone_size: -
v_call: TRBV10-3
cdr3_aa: AISTGQGLYQPQH

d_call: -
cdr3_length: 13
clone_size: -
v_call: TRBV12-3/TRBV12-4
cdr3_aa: ASTPGLSGLETQY

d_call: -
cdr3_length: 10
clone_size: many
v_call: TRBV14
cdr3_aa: ASSLYKETQY

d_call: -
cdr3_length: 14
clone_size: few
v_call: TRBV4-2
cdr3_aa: ASTKEEGSSGNTIY

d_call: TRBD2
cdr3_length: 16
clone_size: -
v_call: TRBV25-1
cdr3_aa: ASSPRGTSRGGAYEQY

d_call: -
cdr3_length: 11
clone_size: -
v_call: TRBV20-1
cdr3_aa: SAGPSVQETQY

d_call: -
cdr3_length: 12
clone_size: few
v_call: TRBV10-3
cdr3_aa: AISVPGGNTEAF

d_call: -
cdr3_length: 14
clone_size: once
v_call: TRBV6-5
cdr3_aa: ASSDDSSSGANVLT

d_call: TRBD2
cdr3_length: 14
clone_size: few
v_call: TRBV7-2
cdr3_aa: ASSLTSSGRKSEQF

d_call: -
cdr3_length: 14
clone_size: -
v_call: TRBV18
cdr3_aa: ASSPNYQGNGQPQH

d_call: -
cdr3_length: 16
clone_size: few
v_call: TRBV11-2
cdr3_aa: ASSLRGSRGASSYEQY